This TCR beta chain appears in the sequencing data of a study of T cell clonality in common variable immunodeficiency. Measured with immunoSEQ multiplex PCR; TCRdb has only the in-frame clones, and not every one. There are 35,000 to 50,000 clones in the sample, none observed a single time. Ten or more counts support this clone. Its antigen is currently unknown. The observed sequence ends 3 residues before the CDR3 terminus, with the missing tail filled in from the germline J gene. Study outcomes and limitations: T cell subpopulation sequencing would be needed to explain CVID clonality. Compared with controls, CVID subjects had fewer shared TCRbeta clones.

Both groups were predominantly of Caucasian heritage. Looked up from germline, CDR1 is DFQATT and CDR2 is SNEGSKA (reference sequence). Trimming at V came to 0 bases and at J to 5 bases, leaving 9 bases not matched to a gene. CDR3 length: 15 residues. V usage is TRBV20-1 and J usage is TRBJ2-7; 8 nucleotides line up with TRBD2. The sequence derives from a person aged 18 to 75 in good health. Sample: peripheral blood mononuclear cells. CDR3 in amino acids: CSARELSRGVHEQYF. The part of the CDR3 DNA that was read is TGCAGTGCTAGAGAGTTATCGCGGGGGGTCCACGAG.